The 9 T cell receptor beta chains below all came from one sample that was sequenced in a study of T cells after yellow fever vaccination. TCRdb re-called the 5' RACE reads with MiXCR, one entry per CDR3 protein. The sample lists 500,000 to 650,000 distinct CDR3 sequences, approximately 16% occurring once. Source: PBMCs, taken 4 to 5 days after the first yellow fever vaccination. The receptors shown here come from a man aged 18 to 30 who received the YFV17D yellow fever vaccine.

J is TRBJ1-1 and V is TRBV11-1; maybe TRBD1 (6 bases). This CDR3 contains 14 residues. CDR1 and CDR2 (germline): SGHAT, FQDESV (reference sequence). V lost 5 bases to trimming and J lost 3 bases, with 13 bases between them. CDR3 nucleotide sequence: TGTGCCAGCAGCCCAGCGGACAGTTACACTGAAGCTTTCTTT. This translates into CASSPADSYTEAFF. The whole variable domain, remainder taken from reference TRBV11-1 and TRBJ1-1, is EAEVAQSPRYKITEKSQAVAFWCDPISGHATLYWYRQILGQGPELLVQFQDESVVDDSQLPKDRFSAERLKGVDSTLKIQPAELGDSAMYLCASSPADSYTEAFFGQGTRLTVV.

This clonotype has at least ten counts. The chain employs TRBV11-3 and TRBJ2-4, with 7 bases matching TRBD1. The CDR3 is 13 amino acids. V lost 4 bases, J lost 7 bases, and 4 bases stayed unmatched. CDR1 SGHNT and CDR2 YENEEA come from the germline V gene. As DNA, the CDR3 is TGTGCCAGCAGCTACACAGGGGCTAACATTCAGTACTTC. It specifies CASSYTGANIQYF.

This clonotype was seen at least ten times. The chain is built from TRBV5-1 and TRBJ1-1; 10 nucleotides match TRBD1. The germline gives CDR1 SGHRS, CDR2 YFSETQ. The CDR3 consists of 14 residues. J gave up 2 bases and V 3 bases, and 1 base lay outside the gene matches. The CDR3 DNA sequence: TGCGCCAGCAGCTGGGACAGGGGAAACACTGAAGCTTTCTTT. Its translation: CASSWDRGNTEAFF.

The genes are TRBV20-1 and TRBJ2-2; D may correspond to TRBD1 or TRBD2 (7 bases each). The germline gives CDR1 DFQATT, CDR2 SNEGSKA (reference sequence). The CDR3 sequence is 14 residues long. Trimming left V 4 bases short and J 2 bases short, with 11 bases between. The CDR3 here is CSAIRGGNTGELFF. The CDR3, as DNA: TGCAGTGCTATCAGGGGGGGAAACACCGGGGAGCTGTTTTTT.

This clonotype was counted between two and nine times. V is TRBV20-1 and J is TRBJ2-7, with no clear D. V was pared by 3 bases and J by 2 bases, with 17 bases between. CDR3 size: 15 residues. The germline gives CDR1 DFQATT, CDR2 SNEGSKA (reference sequence). Written as DNA, the CDR3 is TGCAGTGCTAGCCCGACCGCTTTCGACCCCTACGAGCAGTACGTC. This gives the protein CSASPTAFDPYEQYV.

The J gene is TRBJ1-6, the V gene TRBV6-1; 7 positions match TRBD1. Germline V CDR1 and CDR2: MNHNS, SASEGT. The J segment lost 5 bases and the V segment lost 6 bases, leaving 7 bases of the junction unmatched. CDR3 length equals 15 residues. The CDR3 DNA reads TGTGCCAGCAGCCAGCCCGGGACAGATAATTCACCCCTCCACTTT. Protein sequence: CASSQPGTDNSPLHF.

This clonotype was observed a handful of times. The chain combines TRBV5-4 with TRBJ2-2; maybe TRBD2 (7 bases). The CDR3 runs 18 residues. Germline lookup yields CDR1 SGHNT and CDR2 YYREEE (reference sequence). The V end was cut by 5 bases, the J end by 2 bases, with 22 bases between. The CDR3: CASSPIGAGAQNTGELFF. The DNA of the CDR3 is TGTGCCAGCAGTCCGATCGGGGCGGGGGCCCAAAACACCGGGGAGCTGTTTTTT.

This clonotype showed up just a few times. The V gene is TRBV6-2 or TRBV6-3, the J gene TRBJ1-1; TRBD1 is a possible D gene (5 bases). The V gene's germline CDR1 is MNHEY and CDR2 SVGEGT. Trimming shortened V by 7 bases and J by 8 bases, and 14 bases separated the two germline ends. This CDR3 is built from 12 residues. The CDR3 is CASTQLGVEAFF. CDR3 DNA sequence: TGTGCCAGCACCCAGCTGGGGGTCGAAGCTTTCTTT.

This chain links TRBV20-1 with TRBJ2-7; 7 nucleotides agree with TRBD2. V lost 1 base, J lost 0 bases, and 3 bases stayed unmatched. Germline V gene lookup returns CDR1 DFQATT and CDR2 SNEGSKA (reference sequence). The CDR3 runs to 14 residues. CDR3: CSARVTSASYEQYV. In DNA, the CDR3 is TGCAGTGCTAGAGTCACTAGCGCCTCCTACGAGCAGTACGTC.